The clone carrying this T cell receptor (beta chain) occurred a few times. What it binds is not known. Each TRB amplification used about 250-550 ng of genomic DNA from blood. This CDR3 is built from 13 residues. V lost 0 bases to trimming and J lost 6 bases, with 6 bases between them. Per the germline V gene, CDR1 is MNHNS and CDR2 is SASEGT. This record comes from a study of T and B cells in COVID-19 patients. Overall study context: Recovered patients mostly had mild to moderate COVID-19 managed as outpatients. The recovered cohort's median age was about 31 years, versus 65 to 80 years in active infection. Of about 19 active-infection patients, approximately 12 were critically ill with mechanical ventilation or extracorporeal membrane oxygenation. The study, taken as a whole, reports: Of 2,331 TCR clusters found only in the recovered cohort, 31 had low generation probability.

Multiplex PCR with BIOMED2 TRB-A/B primer pools amplified TRB rearrangements. TCRdb passed the multiplex PCR reads through MiXCR, listing each CDR3 protein once. The profile shows 5,000 to 6,000 distinct CDR3 sequences, roughly 26% of them singletons. This sequence originates from a human donor with active COVID-19. What was sequenced was blood. V gene TRBV6-1 combines with J gene TRBJ1-5, with no clear D. CDR3 sequence: CASSEAPRQPQHF. The CDR3 nucleotides read TGTGCCAGCAGTGAAGCGCCTCGTCAGCCCCAGCATTTT.